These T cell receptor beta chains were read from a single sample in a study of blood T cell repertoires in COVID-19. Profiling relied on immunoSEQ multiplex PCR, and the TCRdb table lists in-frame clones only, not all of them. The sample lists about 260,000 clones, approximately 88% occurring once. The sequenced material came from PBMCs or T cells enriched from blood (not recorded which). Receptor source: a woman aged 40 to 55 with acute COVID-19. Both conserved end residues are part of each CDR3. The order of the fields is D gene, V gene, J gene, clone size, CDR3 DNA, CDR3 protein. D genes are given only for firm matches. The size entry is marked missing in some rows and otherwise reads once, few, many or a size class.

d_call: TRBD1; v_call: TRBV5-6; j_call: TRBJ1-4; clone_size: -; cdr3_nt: TGTGCCAGCAGCAACGAAGGGGCAGGGGGCTTTGAAAAACTGTTTTTT; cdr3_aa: CASSNEGAGGFEKLFF
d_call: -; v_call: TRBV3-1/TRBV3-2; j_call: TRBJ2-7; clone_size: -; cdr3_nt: TGTGCCAGCAGCCAAGTAACCAGGGCTTCAGGCGAGCAGTACTTC; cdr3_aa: CASSQVTRASGEQYF
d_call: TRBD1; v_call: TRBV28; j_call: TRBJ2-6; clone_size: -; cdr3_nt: TGTGCCAGCAGTTTATTGATTGGTCAGGGGGTCCACTCTGGGGCCAACGTCCTGACTTTC; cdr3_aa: CASSLLIGQGVHSGANVLTF
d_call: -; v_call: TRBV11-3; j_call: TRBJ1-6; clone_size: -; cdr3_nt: TGTGCCAGCAGGTCCGGGAGCCGATTCTATAATTCACCCCTCCACTTT; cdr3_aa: CASRSGSRFYNSPLHF
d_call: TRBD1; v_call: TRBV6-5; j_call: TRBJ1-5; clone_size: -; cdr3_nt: TGTGCCAGCGGACAGGGTGATCAGCCCCAGCATTTT; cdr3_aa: CASGQGDQPQHF
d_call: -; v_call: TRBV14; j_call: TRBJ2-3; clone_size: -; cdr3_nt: TGTGCCAGCAGCCAACTAGCCCGAGTTGTAGATACGCAGTATTTT; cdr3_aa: CASSQLARVVDTQYF
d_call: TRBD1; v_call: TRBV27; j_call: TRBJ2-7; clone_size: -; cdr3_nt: TGTGCCAGCAGTTTTGGCCCGGACAGGGCCTACGAGCAGTACTTC; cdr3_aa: CASSFGPDRAYEQYF
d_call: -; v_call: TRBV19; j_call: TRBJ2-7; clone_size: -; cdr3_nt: TGTGCCAGTAGTATAGAAGTCGACAGTTCCTACGAGCAGTACTTC; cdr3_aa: CASSIEVDSSYEQYF
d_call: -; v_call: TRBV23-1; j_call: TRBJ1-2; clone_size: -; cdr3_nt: TGCGCCAGCAGCCGAGAGGCAGCCTCCCCAGTCTATGGCTACACCTTC; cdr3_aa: CASSREAASPVYGYTF
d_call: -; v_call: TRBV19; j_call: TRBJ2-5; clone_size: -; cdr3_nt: TGTGCCAGTAGTATAGATTCGTATTACCCTAAGGCAGGGGACCAAGAGACCCAGTACTTC; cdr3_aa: CASSIDSYYPKAGDQETQYF
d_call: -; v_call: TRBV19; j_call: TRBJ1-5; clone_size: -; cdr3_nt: TGTGCCAGTAGTACCCGAGGGGGACAAAAGGGCCATCAGCCCCAGCATTTT; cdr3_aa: CASSTRGGQKGHQPQHF
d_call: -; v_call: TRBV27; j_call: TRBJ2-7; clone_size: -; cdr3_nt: TGTGCCAGCGGATCACTAGGGAGTATTGCCGAGCAGTACTTC; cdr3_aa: CASGSLGSIAEQYF
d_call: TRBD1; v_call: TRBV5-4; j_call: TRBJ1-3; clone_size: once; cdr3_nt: TGTGCCAGCAGTTTTGACAGGGCCCCTGGAAACACCATATATTTT; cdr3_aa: CASSFDRAPGNTIYF
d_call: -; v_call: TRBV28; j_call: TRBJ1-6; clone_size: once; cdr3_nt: TGTGCCAGCAGTTTATCCCCGGGCGGGGGTTCACCCCTCCACTTT; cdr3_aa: CASSLSPGGGSPLHF
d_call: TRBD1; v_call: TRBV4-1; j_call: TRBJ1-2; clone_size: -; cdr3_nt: TGCGCCAGCAGCCAACCCACAAAGTCCCAGGGGGCACGGCATGGCTACACCTTC; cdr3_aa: CASSQPTKSQGARHGYTF
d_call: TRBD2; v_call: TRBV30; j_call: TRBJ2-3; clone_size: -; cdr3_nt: TGTGCCTGGAGCCTGAGACTAGCGGGGATCACAGATACGCAGTATTTT; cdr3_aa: CAWSLRLAGITDTQYF
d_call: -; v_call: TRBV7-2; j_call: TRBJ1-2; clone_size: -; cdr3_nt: TGTGCCAGCAGCTTAATAGTAAACTATGGCTACACCTTC; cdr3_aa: CASSLIVNYGYTF
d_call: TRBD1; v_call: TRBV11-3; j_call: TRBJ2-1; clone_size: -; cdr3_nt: TGTGCCAGCAGATTCTCCGGGACAGGGGGCCATGAGCAGTTCTTC; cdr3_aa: CASRFSGTGGHEQFF
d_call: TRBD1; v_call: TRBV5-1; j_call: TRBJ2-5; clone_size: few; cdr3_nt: TGCGCCAGCAGCATAGGGACAGGTGATGGTGGGGAGACCCAGTACTTC; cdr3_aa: CASSIGTGDGGETQYF
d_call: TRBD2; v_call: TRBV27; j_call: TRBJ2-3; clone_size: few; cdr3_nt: TGTGCCAGCAGTACCCAGCGGGAAAGCACAGATACGCAGTATTTT; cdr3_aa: CASSTQRESTDTQYF
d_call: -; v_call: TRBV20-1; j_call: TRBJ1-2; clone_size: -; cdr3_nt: TGCAGTGCTAGTAGGGGTACCTTTTCTGCCTATGGCTACACCTTC; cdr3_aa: CSASRGTFSAYGYTF
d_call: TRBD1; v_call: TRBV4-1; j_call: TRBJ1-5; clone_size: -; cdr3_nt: TGCGCCAGCAGCCCCGGGACAGCGCAGCCCCAGCATTTT; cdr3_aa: CASSPGTAQPQHF
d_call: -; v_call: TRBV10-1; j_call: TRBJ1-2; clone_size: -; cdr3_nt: TGCGCCAGCAGTGAGTCTGGGAGTACGGATGGCTACACCTTC; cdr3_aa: CASSESGSTDGYTF
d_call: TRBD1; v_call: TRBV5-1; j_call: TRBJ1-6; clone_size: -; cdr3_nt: TGCGCCAGCAGCCCGGGGCCCGACAGGGGGACTAATAATTCACCCCTCCACTTT; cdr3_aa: CASSPGPDRGTNNSPLHF
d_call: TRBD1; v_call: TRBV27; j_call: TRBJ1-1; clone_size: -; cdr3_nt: TGTGCCAGCGCTTTTACAGGGGACACTGAAGCTTTCTTT; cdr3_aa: CASAFTGDTEAFF
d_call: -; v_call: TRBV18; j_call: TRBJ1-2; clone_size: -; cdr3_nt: TGTGCCAGCTCATCGGAGCGGCAGGTCGGCTATGGCTACACCTTC; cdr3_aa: CASSSERQVGYGYTF
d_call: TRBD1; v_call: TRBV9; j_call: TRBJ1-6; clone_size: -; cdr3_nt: TGTGCCAGCAGCGTAGGGGGACAGGTCGGTTCACCCCTCCACTTT; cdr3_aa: CASSVGGQVGSPLHF
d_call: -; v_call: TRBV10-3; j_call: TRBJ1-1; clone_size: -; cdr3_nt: TGTGCCATCAGGGTAGATTTGGAGAGTGAAGCTTTCTTT; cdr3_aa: CAIRVDLESEAFF
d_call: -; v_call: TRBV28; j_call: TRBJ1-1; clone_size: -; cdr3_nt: TGTGCCAGCAGTTACAGGGTTTCCACTGAAGCTTTCTTT; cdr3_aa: CASSYRVSTEAFF
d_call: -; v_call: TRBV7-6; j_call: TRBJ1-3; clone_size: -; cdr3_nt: TGTGCCAGCTCCGGGGGATCCGGAAACACCATATATTTT; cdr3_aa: CASSGGSGNTIYF
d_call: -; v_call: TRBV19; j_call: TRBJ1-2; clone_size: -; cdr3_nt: TGTGCCAGTACCCTTTACGGGGTTTATGGCTACACCTTC; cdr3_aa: CASTLYGVYGYTF
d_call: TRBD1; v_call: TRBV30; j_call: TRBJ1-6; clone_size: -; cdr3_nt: TGTGCCTGGAGTAGGAGAGGACAGGGGTTTTCTAATTCACCCCTCCACTTT; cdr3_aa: CAWSRRGQGFSNSPLHF
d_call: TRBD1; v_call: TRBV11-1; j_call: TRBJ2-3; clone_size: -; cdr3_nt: TGTGCCAGCAGCTTATTGGGGACAGGGTCCACAGATACGCAGTATTTT; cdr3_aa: CASSLLGTGSTDTQYF
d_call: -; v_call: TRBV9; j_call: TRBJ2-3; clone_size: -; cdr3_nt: TGTGCCAGCAGCGTAGATGGCAGGGGAGGCACAGATACGCAGTATTTT; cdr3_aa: CASSVDGRGGTDTQYF
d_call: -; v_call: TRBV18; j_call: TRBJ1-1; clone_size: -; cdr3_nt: TGTGCCAGCTCACTACCGTCGGGCAGGGGTAATGAAGCTTTCTTT; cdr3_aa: CASSLPSGRGNEAFF
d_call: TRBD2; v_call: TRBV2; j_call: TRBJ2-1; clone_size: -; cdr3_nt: TGTGCCAGCAGTGAGCTCCAAGCGGGAGCGGCAAATGAGCAGTTCTTC; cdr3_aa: CASSELQAGAANEQFF
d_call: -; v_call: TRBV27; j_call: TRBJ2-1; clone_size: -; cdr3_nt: TGTGCCAGCAGCCCCCTGTACAATGAGCAGTTCTTC; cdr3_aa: CASSPLYNEQFF
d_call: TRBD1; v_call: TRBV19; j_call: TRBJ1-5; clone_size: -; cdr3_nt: TGTGCCAGTAGTATAGCCCCTAGGACAGGACTGGGGCAGCCCCAGCATTTT; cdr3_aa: CASSIAPRTGLGQPQHF
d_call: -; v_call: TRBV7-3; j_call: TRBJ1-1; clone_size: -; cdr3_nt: TGTGCCAGCAGCGCCCGGACAGACACTGAAGCTTTCTTT; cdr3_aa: CASSARTDTEAFF
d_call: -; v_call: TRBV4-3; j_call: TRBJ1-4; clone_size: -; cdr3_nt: TGCGCCAGCAGCCAAGGGAACGGACAGTCCTATAATGAAAAACTGTTTTTT; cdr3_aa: CASSQGNGQSYNEKLFF
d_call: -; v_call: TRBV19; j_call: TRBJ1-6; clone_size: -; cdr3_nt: TGTGCCAGTAGTATATTGGACACGGTGGGTAATTCACCCCTCCACTTT; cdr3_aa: CASSILDTVGNSPLHF
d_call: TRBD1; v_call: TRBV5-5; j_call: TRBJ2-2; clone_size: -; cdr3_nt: TGTGCCAGCAGCTGGGACAGGTACACCGGGGAGCTGTTTTTT; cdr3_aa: CASSWDRYTGELFF
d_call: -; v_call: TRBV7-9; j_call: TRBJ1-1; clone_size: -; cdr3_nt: TGTGCCAGCAGCTTACACAGTTCGAACACTGAAGCTTTCTTT; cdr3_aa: CASSLHSSNTEAFF
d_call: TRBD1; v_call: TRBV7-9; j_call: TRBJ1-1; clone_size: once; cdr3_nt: TGTGCCAGCGGGGGACAGGCGTCCTCCAACACTGAAGCTTTCTTT; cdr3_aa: CASGGQASSNTEAFF
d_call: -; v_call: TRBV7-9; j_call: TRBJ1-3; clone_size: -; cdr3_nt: TGTGCCAGCAGCTTAATGGGGGCCGACTCTGGAAACACCATATATTTT; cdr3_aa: CASSLMGADSGNTIYF
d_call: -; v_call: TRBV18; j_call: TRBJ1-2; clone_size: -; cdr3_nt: TGTGCCAGCTCACCATATGTTAACTATGGCTACACCTTC; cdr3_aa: CASSPYVNYGYTF
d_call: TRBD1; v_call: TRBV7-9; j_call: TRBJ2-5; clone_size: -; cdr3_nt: TGTGCCAGCAGCCGGACCCGGGACAGGGGGCGTAGACAAGAGACCCAGTACTTC; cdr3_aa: CASSRTRDRGRRQETQYF
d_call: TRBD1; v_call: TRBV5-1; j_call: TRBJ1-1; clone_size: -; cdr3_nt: TGCGCCAGCAGCCAGGGGGCGAAGTCCCCGAACACTGAAGCTTTCTTT; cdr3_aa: CASSQGAKSPNTEAFF
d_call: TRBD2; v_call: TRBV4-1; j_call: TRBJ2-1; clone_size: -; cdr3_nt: TGCGCCAGCAGCACAAGCCCCCTAGCGGATAACTACAATGAGCAGTTCTTC; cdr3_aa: CASSTSPLADNYNEQFF
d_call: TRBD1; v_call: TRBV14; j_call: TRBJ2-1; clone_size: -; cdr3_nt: TGTGCCAGCAGCCAGGACAGGTACCGCGGGAATGAGCAGTTCTTC; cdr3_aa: CASSQDRYRGNEQFF
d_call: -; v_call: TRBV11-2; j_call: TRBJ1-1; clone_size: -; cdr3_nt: TGTGCCAGCAGCTTACGGGAAGGTGCTAATGAAGCTTTCTTT; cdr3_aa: CASSLREGANEAFF
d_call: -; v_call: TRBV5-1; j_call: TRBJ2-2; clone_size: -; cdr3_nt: TGCGCCAGCAGCGAAGGACTGGGCGCGAACACCGGGGAGCTGTTTTTT; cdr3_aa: CASSEGLGANTGELFF
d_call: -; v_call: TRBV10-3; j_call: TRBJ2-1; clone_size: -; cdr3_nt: TGTGCCATCAGTGACTTCGACTCCAAGAATGAGCAGTTCTTC; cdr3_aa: CAISDFDSKNEQFF
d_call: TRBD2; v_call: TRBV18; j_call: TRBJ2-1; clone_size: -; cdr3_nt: TGTGCCAGCTCACCGGGTTGGTCTAGGACTAGCGGGAGCAATGAGCAGTTCTTC; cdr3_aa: CASSPGWSRTSGSNEQFF
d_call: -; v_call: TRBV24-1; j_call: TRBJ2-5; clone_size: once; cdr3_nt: TGTGCCACCAGTGCCTCGGAGGGGATGGAGACCCAGTACTTC; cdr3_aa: CATSASEGMETQYF
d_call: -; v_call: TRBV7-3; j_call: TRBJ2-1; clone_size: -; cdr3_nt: TGTGCCAGCAGCTTAAATTCGCCAGTCTCCTACAATGAGCAGTTCTTC; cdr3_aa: CASSLNSPVSYNEQFF
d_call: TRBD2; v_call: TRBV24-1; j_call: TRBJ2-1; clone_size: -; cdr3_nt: TGTGCCACCAGTGATTTGGTAACTAGCGGGGGTCGTGGTAATGAGCAGTTCTTC; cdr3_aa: CATSDLVTSGGRGNEQFF
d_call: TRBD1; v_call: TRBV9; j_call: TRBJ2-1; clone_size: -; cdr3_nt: TGTGCCAGCAGCGCTGTGGGGGCAGGGGGTCGCTCGATGGATGAGCAGTTCTTC; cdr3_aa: CASSAVGAGGRSMDEQFF
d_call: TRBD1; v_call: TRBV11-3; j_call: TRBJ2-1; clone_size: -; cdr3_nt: TGTGCCAGCAGCTCCAACCGACAGGGCACTGAGCAGTTCTTC; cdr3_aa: CASSSNRQGTEQFF